This T cell receptor beta chain is from a study of blood T cell repertoires in COVID-19. Background on the study: Sources were T cells, B-cell-depleted T cells, or PBMCs; the material itself was cDNA or gDNA.

Per the authors' pipeline: From reference gene primer amplification, estimates of nucleated cell counts were derived. Libraries were prepared by immunoSEQ multiplex PCR; TCRdb keeps only in-frame clonotypes and omits some of them. V, J and clone size derive from that table, while D and trimming were established from the DNA sequence. Found here are about 250,000 clones, roughly nine tenths of them singletons; the top ten hold around 6%. Germline assignment: CDR1 MDHEN and CDR2 SYDVKM. The CDR3 has 17 residues. With 4 bases clipped from V and 0 bases from J, the junction kept 7 bases outside the gene matches.

The sample was PBMCs or T cells enriched from blood (not recorded which). The sequence came from a woman between 25 and 40 years old with acute COVID-19. This chain links TRBV28 with TRBJ1-5; 9 nucleotides align to TRBD1. CDR3 bases: TGTGCCAGCAGTTCAAACAGGGGGCGAGGTAGCAATCAGCCCCAGCATTTT. Translating it yields CASSSNRGRGSNQPQHF. Looking up the rest from reference TRBV28 and TRBJ1-5 gives the full variable domain: DVKVTQSSRYLVKRTGEKVFLECVQDMDHENMFWYRQDPGLGLRLIYFSYDVKMKEKGDIPEGYSVSREKKERFSLILESASTNQTSMYLCASSSNRGRGSNQPQHFGDGTRLSIL.